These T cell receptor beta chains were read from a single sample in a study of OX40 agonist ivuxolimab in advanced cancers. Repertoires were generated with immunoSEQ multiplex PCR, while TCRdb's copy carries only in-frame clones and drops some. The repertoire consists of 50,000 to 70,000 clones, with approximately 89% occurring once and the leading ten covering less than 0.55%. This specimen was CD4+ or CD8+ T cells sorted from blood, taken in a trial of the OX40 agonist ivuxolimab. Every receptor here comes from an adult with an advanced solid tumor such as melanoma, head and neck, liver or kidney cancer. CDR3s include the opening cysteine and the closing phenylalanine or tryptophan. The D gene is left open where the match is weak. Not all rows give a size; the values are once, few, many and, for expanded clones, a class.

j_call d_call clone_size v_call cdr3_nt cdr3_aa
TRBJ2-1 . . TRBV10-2 TGCGCCAGCAGTGACTCAGCTAGCTTCATCCGTGGGCCGTTCTTC CASSDSASFIRGPFF
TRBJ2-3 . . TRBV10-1 TGCGCCAGCACCCCCAGCCCGGCAGATACGCAGTATTTT CASTPSPADTQYF
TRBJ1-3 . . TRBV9 TGTGCCAGCAGCGTAGCTAACAGGCCTGGCTCTGGAAACACCATATATTTT CASSVANRPGSGNTIYF
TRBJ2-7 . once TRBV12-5 TGTGCTAGTGGTTTGGTGGGTGGCCTCGCGGAGTACGAGCAGTACTTC CASGLVGGLAEYEQYF
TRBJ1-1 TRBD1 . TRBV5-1 TGCGCCAGCAGCTTGGCAGGGGGCGGCACTGAAGCTTTCTTT CASSLAGGGTEAFF
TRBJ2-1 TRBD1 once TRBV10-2 TGCGCCAGCAGTGAGCGACAGGGGGCGGTCTACAATGAGCAGTTCTTC CASSERQGAVYNEQFF
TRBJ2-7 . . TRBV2 TGTGCCAGCACGGTTCGAGTTTTCTACGAGCAGTACTTC CASTVRVFYEQYF
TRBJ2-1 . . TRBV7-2 TGTGCCAGCAGCCAACCGGGCATTTACAATGAGCAGTTCTTC CASSQPGIYNEQFF
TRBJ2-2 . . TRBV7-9 TGTGCCAGCAGCTTAGGGGGACTGAACACCGGGGAGCTGTTTTTT CASSLGGLNTGELFF
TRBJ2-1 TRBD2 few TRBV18 TGTGCCAGCTCACCAAGTAGCGGGGGTTACAATGAGCAGTTCTTC CASSPSSGGYNEQFF